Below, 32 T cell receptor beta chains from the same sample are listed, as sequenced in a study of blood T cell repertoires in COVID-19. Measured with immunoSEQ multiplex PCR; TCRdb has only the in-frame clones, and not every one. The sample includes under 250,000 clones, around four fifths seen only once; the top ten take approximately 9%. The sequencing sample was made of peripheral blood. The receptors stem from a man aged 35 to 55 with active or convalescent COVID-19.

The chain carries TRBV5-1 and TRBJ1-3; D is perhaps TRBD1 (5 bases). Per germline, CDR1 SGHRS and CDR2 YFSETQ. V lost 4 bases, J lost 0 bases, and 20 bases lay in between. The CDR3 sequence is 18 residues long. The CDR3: CASSPRDSLGLSGNTIYF. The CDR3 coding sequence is TGCGCCAGCAGCCCCCGGGACTCCCTGGGCCTCTCTGGAAACACCATATATTTT.

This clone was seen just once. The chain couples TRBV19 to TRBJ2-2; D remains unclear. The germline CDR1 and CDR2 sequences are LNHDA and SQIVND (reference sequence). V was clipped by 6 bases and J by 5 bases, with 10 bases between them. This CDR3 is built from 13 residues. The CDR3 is CASRPPGTGELFF. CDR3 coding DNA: TGTGCCAGTAGGCCCCCAGGAACCGGGGAGCTGTTTTTT.

In DNA form, the CDR3 reads TGTGCCAGCAGCTTAGCAGCGGTCTCGGCTAGGTTAGACAATGAGCAGTTCTTC. Translating gives CASSLAAVSARLDNEQFF. The V and J genes are TRBV11-1 and TRBJ2-1; tentative D call: TRBD2 (5 bases). Germline V gives CDR1 SGHAT, CDR2 FQDESV (reference sequence). The CDR3 totals 18 residues. V lost 0 bases and J 5 bases, leaving 20 bases between the germline ends.

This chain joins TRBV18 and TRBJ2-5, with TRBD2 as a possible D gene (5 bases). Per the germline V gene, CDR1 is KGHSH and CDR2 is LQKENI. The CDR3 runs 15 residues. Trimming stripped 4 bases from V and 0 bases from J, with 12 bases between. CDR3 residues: CASSRNFGDQETQYF. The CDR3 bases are TGTGCCAGCTCACGTAATTTCGGGGACCAAGAGACCCAGTACTTC.

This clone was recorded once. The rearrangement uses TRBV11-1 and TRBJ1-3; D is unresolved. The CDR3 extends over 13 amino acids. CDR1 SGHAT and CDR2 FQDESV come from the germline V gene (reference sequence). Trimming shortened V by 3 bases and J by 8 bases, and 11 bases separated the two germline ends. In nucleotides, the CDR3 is TGTGCCAGCAGCTTCGCCCCGGCGGACACCATATATTTT. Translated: CASSFAPADTIYF.

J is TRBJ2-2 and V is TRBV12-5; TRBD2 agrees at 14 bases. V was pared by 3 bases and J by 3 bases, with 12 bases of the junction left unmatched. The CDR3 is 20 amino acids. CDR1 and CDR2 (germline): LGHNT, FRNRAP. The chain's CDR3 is CASGFVVGTSGGRDTGELFF. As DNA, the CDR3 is TGTGCTAGTGGTTTTGTGGTCGGGACTAGCGGGGGCCGGGACACCGGGGAGCTGTTTTTT.

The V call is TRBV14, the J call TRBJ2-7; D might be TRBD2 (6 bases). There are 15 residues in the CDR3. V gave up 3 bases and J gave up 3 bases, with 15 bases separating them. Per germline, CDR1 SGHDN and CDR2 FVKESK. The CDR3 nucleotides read TGTGCCAGCAGCCAGCTGGAGGGCCCAAGCTACGAGCAGTACTTC. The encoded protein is CASSQLEGPSYEQYF.

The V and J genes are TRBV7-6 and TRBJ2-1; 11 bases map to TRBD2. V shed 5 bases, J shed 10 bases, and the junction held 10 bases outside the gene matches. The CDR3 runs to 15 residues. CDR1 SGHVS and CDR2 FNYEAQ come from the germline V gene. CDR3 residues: CASSQLAGGIKEQFF. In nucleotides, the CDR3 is TGTGCCAGCAGCCAATTAGCGGGGGGGATCAAGGAGCAGTTCTTC.

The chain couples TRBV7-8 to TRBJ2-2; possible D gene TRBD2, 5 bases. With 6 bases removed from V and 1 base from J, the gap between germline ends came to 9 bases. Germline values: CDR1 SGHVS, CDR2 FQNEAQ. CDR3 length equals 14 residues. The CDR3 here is CASRRRGNTGELFF. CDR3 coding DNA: TGTGCCAGCAGGCGCCGGGGGAACACCGGGGAGCTGTTTTTT.

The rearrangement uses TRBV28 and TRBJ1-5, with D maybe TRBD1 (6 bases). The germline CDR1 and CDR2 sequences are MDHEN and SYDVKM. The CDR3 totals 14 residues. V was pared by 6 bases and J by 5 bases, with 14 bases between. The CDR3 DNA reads TGTGCCAGCAGCCGCGGACAGTCATATCAGCCCCAGCATTTT. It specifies CASSRGQSYQPQHF.

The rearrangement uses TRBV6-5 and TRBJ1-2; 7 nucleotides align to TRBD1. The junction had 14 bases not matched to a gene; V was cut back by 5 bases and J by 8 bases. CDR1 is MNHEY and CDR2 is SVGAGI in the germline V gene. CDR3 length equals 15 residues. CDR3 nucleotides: TGTGCCAGCAGTCCGCCGGGCCCCAGAGGGGGCGGCTACACCTTC. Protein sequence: CASSPPGPRGGGYTF.

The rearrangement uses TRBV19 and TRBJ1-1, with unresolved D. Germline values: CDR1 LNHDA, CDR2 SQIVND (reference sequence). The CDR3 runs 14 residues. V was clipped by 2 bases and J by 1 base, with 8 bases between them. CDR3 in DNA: TGTGCCAGTAGTATATGGGCAGCGAACACTGAAGCTTTCTTT. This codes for CASSIWAANTEAFF.

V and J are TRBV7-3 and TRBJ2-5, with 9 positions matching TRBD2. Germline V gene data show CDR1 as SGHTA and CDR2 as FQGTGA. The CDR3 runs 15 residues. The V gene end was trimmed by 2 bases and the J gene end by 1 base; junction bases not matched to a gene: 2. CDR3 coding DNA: TGTGCCAGCAGCTTAGCTAGCGGGGCCCAAGAGACCCAGTACTTC. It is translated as CASSLASGAQETQYF.

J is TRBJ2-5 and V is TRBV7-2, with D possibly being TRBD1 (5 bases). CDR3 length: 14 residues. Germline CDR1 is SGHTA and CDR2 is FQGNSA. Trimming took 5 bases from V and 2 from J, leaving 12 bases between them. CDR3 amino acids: CASSLRQQQETQYF. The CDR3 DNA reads TGTGCCAGCAGCCTGCGACAGCAACAAGAGACCCAGTACTTC.

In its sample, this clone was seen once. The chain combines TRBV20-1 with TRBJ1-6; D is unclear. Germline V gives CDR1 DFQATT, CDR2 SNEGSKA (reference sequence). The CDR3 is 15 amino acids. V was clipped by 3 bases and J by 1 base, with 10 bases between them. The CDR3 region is CSASEVASYNSPLHF. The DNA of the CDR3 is TGCAGTGCTAGTGAAGTCGCGTCCTATAATTCACCCCTCCACTTT.

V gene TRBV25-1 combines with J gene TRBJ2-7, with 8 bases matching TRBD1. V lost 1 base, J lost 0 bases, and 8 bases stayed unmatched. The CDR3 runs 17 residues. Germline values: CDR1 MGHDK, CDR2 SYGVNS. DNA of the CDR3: TGTGCCAGCAGTGAATCCTTAGACAGGGGACACTCCTACGAGCAGTACTTC. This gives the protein CASSESLDRGHSYEQYF.

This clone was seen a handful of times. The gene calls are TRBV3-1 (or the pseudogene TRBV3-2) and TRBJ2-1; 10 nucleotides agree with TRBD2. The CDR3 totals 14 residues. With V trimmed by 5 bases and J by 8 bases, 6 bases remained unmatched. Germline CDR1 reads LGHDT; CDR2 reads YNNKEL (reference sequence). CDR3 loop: CASSLGLATDEQFF. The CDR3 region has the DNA TGTGCCAGCAGCTTGGGACTAGCGACTGATGAGCAGTTCTTC.

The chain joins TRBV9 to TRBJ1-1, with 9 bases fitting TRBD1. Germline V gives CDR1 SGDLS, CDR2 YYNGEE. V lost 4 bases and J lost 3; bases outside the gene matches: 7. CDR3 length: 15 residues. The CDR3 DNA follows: TGTGCCAGCAGCCCCCCCGGACAGGGGCACACTGAAGCTTTCTTT. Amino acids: CASSPPGQGHTEAFF. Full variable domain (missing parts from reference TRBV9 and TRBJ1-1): DSGVTQTPKHLITATGQRVTLRCSPRSGDLSVYWYQQSLDQGLQFLIQYYNGEERAKGNILERFSAQQFPDLHSELNLSSLELGDSALYFCASSPPGQGHTEAFFGQGTRLTVV.

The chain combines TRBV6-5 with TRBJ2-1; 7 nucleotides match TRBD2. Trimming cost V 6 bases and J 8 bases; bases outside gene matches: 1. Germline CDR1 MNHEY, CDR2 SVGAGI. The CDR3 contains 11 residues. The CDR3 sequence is CASRTSHEQFF. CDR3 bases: TGTGCCAGCAGGACTAGCCATGAGCAGTTCTTC.

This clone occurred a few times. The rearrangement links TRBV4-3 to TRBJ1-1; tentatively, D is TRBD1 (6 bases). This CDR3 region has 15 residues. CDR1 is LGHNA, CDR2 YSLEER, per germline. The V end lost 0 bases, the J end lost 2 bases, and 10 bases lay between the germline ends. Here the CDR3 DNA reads TGCGCCAGCAGCCAAGATCTGGGGGCTAACACTGAAGCTTTCTTT. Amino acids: CASSQDLGANTEAFF.

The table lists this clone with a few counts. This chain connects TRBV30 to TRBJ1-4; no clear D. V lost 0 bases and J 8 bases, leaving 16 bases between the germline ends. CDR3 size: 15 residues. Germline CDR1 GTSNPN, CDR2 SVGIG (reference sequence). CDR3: CAWSVRGVVREKLFF. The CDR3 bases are TGTGCCTGGAGTGTACGCGGAGTGGTACGGGAAAAACTGTTTTTT.

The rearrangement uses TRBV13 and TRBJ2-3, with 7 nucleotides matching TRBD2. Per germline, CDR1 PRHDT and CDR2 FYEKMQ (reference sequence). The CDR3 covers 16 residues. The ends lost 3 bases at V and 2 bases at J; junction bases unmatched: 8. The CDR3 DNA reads TGTGCCAGCAGCTTGGGGACTACCAGCAACACAGATACGCAGTATTTT. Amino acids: CASSLGTTSNTDTQYF.

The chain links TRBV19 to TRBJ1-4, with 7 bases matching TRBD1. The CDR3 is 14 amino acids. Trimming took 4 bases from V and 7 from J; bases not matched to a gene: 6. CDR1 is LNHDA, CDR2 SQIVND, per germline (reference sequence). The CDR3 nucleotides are TGTGCCAGTAGTAAAGACAGGGTTGGTGAAAAACTGTTTTTT. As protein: CASSKDRVGEKLFF.

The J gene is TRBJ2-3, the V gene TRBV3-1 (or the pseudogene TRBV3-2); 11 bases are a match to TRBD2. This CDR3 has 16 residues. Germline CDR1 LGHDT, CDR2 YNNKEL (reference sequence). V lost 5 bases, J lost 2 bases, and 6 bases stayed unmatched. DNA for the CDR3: TGTGCCAGCAGCGGGGGGACTAGCGGCCTCACAGATACGCAGTATTTT. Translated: CASSGGTSGLTDTQYF.

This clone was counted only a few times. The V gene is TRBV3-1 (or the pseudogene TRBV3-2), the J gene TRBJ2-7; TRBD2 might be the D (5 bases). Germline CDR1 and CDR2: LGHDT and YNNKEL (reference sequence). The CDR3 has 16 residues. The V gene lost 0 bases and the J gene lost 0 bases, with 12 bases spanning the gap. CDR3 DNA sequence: TGTGCCAGCAGCCAAGATCTAGCTTCAGCCTCCTACGAGCAGTACTTC. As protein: CASSQDLASASYEQYF.

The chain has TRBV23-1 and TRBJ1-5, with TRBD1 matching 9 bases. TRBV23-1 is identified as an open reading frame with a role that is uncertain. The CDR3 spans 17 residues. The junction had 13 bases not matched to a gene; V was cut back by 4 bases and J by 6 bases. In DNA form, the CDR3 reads TGCGCCAGCAGTCGCCAGATTACAGGGGGCGTCGGTCAGCCCCAGCATTTT. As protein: CASSRQITGGVGQPQHF.

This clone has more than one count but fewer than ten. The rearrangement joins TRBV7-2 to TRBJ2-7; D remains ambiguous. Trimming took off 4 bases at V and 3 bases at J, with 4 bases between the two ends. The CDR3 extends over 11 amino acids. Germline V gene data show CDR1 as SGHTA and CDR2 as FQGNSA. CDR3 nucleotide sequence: TGTGCCAGCAGCTCCCACTACGAGCAGTACTTC. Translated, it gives CASSSHYEQYF.

The CDR3 region has the DNA TGTGCCAGCAACCCGGGTCCTCGGCGGCTAGCGGGACCTCGAGGCACCGGGGAGCTGTTTTTT. It encodes CASNPGPRRLAGPRGTGELFF. The gene calls are TRBV9 and TRBJ2-2; 9 positions agree with TRBD2. With 6 bases clipped from V and 4 bases from J, the junction kept 25 bases outside the gene matches. Germline loops: CDR1 SGDLS, CDR2 YYNGEE. This CDR3 is built from 21 residues.

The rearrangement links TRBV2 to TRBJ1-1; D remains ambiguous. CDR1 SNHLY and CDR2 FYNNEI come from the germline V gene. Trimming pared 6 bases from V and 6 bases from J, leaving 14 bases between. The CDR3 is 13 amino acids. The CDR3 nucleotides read TGTGCCAGCAGGGCGGAGTGGTCTTCTGAAGCTTTCTTT. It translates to CASRAEWSSEAFF.

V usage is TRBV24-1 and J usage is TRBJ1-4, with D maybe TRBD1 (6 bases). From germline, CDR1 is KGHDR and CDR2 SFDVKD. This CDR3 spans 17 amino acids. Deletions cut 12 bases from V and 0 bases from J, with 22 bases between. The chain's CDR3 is CARPQSTGPTTNEKLFF. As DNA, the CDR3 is TGTGCCCGGCCCCAAAGCACAGGGCCAACAACTAATGAAAAACTGTTTTTT.

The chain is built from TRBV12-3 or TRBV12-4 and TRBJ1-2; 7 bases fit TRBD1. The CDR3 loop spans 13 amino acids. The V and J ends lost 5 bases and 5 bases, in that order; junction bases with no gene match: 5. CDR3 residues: CASSRRGPYGYTF. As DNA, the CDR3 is TGTGCCAGCAGTCGGAGGGGGCCGTATGGCTACACCTTC.

CDR3 in amino acids: CASSGRPEEKLFF. The CDR3 DNA is TGTGCCAGCAGCGGTAGACCGGAGGAAAAACTGTTTTTT. The chain couples TRBV2 to TRBJ1-4; D unresolved. Germline CDR1 is SNHLY and CDR2 is FYNNEI. V lost 6 bases to trimming and J lost 8 bases, with 13 bases between them. CDR3 length equals 13 residues.